These 23 T cell receptor beta chains originate from one sample sequenced in a study of molecular identifiers for immune sequencing clone quantification. MiXCR was run by TCRdb on the PCR reads, yielding one entry per CDR3 protein. This table holds about half a million distinct CDR3 sequences, around 23% found once. Sequenced input: naive CD8+ T cells from blood, with Jurkat cell RNA spiked in. Subset in this sample: FACS-sorted CD8+CD4-CCR7+CD45RA+ naive T cells. The receptors were gathered from a human donor in good health. Some libraries in this study had Jurkat cell RNA spiked in.

On this clonotype: A much larger clone lies a single base off, so this may be a read error. The V and J genes are TRBV4-2 and TRBJ2-7, with D possibly matching TRBD2 (6 bases). The CDR3 contains 14 residues. The germline V gene has CDR1 LGHNA and CDR2 YNFKEQ. CDR3 DNA sequence: TGTGCCAGCCGCCAGGAAGGACTAACCTACGAGCAGTACTTC. Translation gives CASRQEGLTYEQYF.

Comments on this clonotype: Relative to the germline gene, one junction end is altered; a read error may explain this. The chain employs TRBV9 and TRBJ2-7; D tentatively reads TRBD1 or TRBD2 (6 bases each). CDR3 length: 14 amino acids. From germline, CDR1 is SGDLS and CDR2 YYNGEE. The CDR3 loop is CASSVGGGPYEQHF. CDR3 bases: TGTGCCAGCAGCGTTGGAGGGGGACCCTACGAGCAGCACTTC.

This clonotype appeared a single time. A much larger clone is a single base away; this may be a read error. The rearrangement uses TRBV20-1 and TRBJ2-7; 10 nucleotides match TRBD1. Germline values: CDR1 DFQATT, CDR2 SNEGSKA (reference sequence). Trimming cost V 0 bases and J 5 bases; bases outside gene matches: 7. The CDR3 sequence is 15 residues long. The CDR3: CSAREGWDRGDEQYF. DNA of the CDR3: TGCAGTGCTAGAGAAGGTTGGGACAGGGGTGACGAGCAGTACTTC.

The chain links TRBV27 to TRBJ2-5; possibly TRBD1 for D (5 bases). Germline CDR1 MNHEY, CDR2 SMNVEV (reference sequence). CDR3 size: 16 residues. V lost 3 bases, J lost 3 bases, and 17 bases lay in between. The DNA of the CDR3 is TGTGCCAGCAGTTTGGGCAGGATGGGGCTAAAAGAGACCCAGTACTTC. Translating it yields CASSLGRMGLKETQYF.

This clonotype was seen more than once but under ten times. The V and J genes are TRBV7-9 and TRBJ2-7, with unresolved D. The CDR3 is made up of 11 amino acids. V was trimmed by 2 bases and J by 6 bases, leaving 5 bases between them. CDR1 is SEHNR and CDR2 is FQNEAQ in the germline V gene (reference sequence). The CDR3 loop is CASSLSFEQYF. The CDR3 region has the DNA TGTGCCAGCAGCTTATCTTTCGAGCAGTACTTC.

The rearrangement links TRBV12-3 or TRBV12-4 to TRBJ2-3, with unresolved D. The ends were cut back, 7 bases at V and 3 bases at J, with 11 bases in the middle. CDR3 length: 13 amino acids. The CDR3 sequence: CASTSSRTDTQYF. The CDR3 DNA reads TGTGCCAGCACCTCTTCTCGAACAGATACGCAGTATTTT.

This clonotype has a count of ten or more. This chain uses TRBV4-3 with TRBJ2-7; TRBD2 is a possible D gene (6 bases). The CDR3 runs to 14 residues. V gave up 4 bases and J gave up 3 bases, with 13 bases separating them. Germline V gene data show CDR1 as LGHNA and CDR2 as YSLEER. This CDR3 reads CASSRETGDYEQYF. DNA of the CDR3: TGCGCCAGCAGCCGAGAGACGGGGGACTACGAGCAGTACTTC.

The V call is TRBV9, the J call TRBJ2-1, with D unclear. The CDR3 has 16 amino acids. Trimming left V 1 base short and J 5 bases short, with 16 bases between. Germline CDR1 is SGDLS and CDR2 is YYNGEE. The chain's CDR3 is CASSVMGSLLDNEQFF. DNA for the CDR3: TGTGCCAGCAGCGTAATGGGTTCCCTGCTCGACAATGAGCAGTTCTTC.

This clonotype has more than one count but fewer than ten. V is TRBV12-3 or TRBV12-4 and J is TRBJ2-1; D perhaps matches TRBD2 (5 bases). This CDR3 has 15 amino acids. V was trimmed by 7 bases and J by 7 bases, leaving 20 bases between them. CDR3 coding DNA: TGTGCCAGCAAGATAGCGCCCTTCGGGGTGAATGAGCAGTTCTTC. Translating it yields CASKIAPFGVNEQFF.

This clonotype was counted only a few times. The V gene is TRBV2, the J gene TRBJ1-6; no clear D. CDR1 and CDR2 from the germline V gene are SNHLY and FYNNEI. The CDR3 is 18 amino acids. The V end was cut by 3 bases, the J end by 0 bases, with 15 bases between. The chain's CDR3 is CASSDPQARSSYNSPLHF. The CDR3 nucleotides read TGTGCCAGCAGTGATCCCCAGGCCCGGAGCTCCTATAATTCACCCCTCCACTTT. The full variable domain, in which reference TRBV2 and TRBJ1-6 provide the parts outside the CDR3, is EPEVTQTPSHQVTQMGQEVILRCVPISNHLYFYWYRQILGQKVEFLVSFYNNEISEKSEIFDDQFSVERPDGSNFTLKIRSTKLEDSAMYFCASSDPQARSSYNSPLHFGNGTRLTVT.

To note about this clonotype: A read error may produce the germline difference seen at one junction end. The chain has TRBV28 and TRBJ1-2; D is uncertain. CDR3 size: 16 residues. CDR1 and CDR2 (germline): MDHEN, SYDVKM. The DNA of the CDR3 is TGTACCAGCAGTACCGTCACCGGGCCCCCTTTCGACGGCTACACCTTC. This sequence encodes CTSSTVTGPPFDGYTF.

Worth noting for this clonotype: A read error is possible here, since a much larger clone lies one base away. The chain joins TRBV14 to TRBJ1-2; no reliable D call. Germline V lookup: CDR1 SGHDN, CDR2 FVKESK. This CDR3 region has 16 residues. CDR3 in amino acids: CASGQDGPASLYGYTF. The CDR3 DNA sequence: TGTGCCAGCGGCCAAGATGGGCCAGCAAGTCTTTATGGCTACACCTTC.

As concerns this clonotype: This may be a read error: a much more frequent sequence differs by one nucleotide. The chain has TRBV27 and TRBJ2-7; TRBD1 matches 9 bases. Germline CDR1 reads MNHEY; CDR2 reads SMNVEV (reference sequence). CDR3 length: 15 amino acids. V was pared by 8 bases and J by 2 bases, with 10 bases of the junction left unmatched. CDR3: CASGLGRTGAYEQYF. CDR3 in DNA: TGTGCCAGCGGTCTGGGGCGGACAGGGGCCTACGAGCAGTACTTC.

V gene TRBV12-3 or TRBV12-4 combines with J gene TRBJ1-2, with 7 bases lining up with TRBD1. V lost 6 bases and J lost 0; bases outside the gene matches: 10. This CDR3 has 16 amino acids. In DNA form, the CDR3 reads TGTGCCAGCAGCACGACAGGGCGAGGGGCTAACTATGGCTACACCTTC. Its protein is CASSTTGRGANYGYTF.

This clonotype was counted a few times. The CDR3 region has the DNA TGTGCCAGCAGTACTGGACAGCAGATGAATCAGCCCCAGCATTTT. This gives the protein CASSTGQQMNQPQHF. The rearrangement joins TRBV5-6 to TRBJ1-5, with a tentative D call TRBD1 (6 bases). Germline V gene data show CDR1 as SGHDT and CDR2 as YYEEEE. The CDR3 length is 15 residues. V was trimmed by 5 bases and J by 4 bases, leaving 16 bases between them.

The sample holds many counts of this clonotype. This rearrangement joins TRBV5-1 to TRBJ2-5; unclear D gene. The V gene lost 1 base and the J gene lost 4 bases, with 8 bases spanning the gap. The germline V gene encodes CDR1 SGHRS and CDR2 YFSETQ. This CDR3 comprises 13 residues. The CDR3 coding sequence is TGCGCCAGCAGCTTGTGGTCCGGAGAGACCCAGTACTTC. This sequence encodes CASSLWSGETQYF.

The chain links TRBV6-2 or TRBV6-3 to TRBJ2-3; D might be TRBD2 (5 bases). From germline, CDR1 is MNHEY and CDR2 SVGEGT. V lost 2 bases to trimming and J lost 0 bases, with 9 bases between them. The CDR3 covers 15 residues. The CDR3 bases are TGTGCCAGCAGTTACGTCGGGATTAGCACAGATACGCAGTATTTT. Translating gives CASSYVGISTDTQYF.

There are a few counts of this clonotype. V is TRBV7-2 and J is TRBJ2-7; 12 bases are shared with TRBD2. Germline loops: CDR1 SGHTA, CDR2 FQGNSA. The CDR3 covers 18 residues. V trimming: 1 base; J trimming: 1 base; junction bases outside the gene matches: 8. The chain's CDR3 is CASSLEFETSGSSYEQYF. The CDR3 DNA reads TGTGCCAGCAGCTTAGAGTTTGAGACTAGCGGGAGTTCCTACGAGCAGTACTTC.

This clonotype was recorded once. The rearrangement joins TRBV7-6 to TRBJ2-5; 8 bases are a match to TRBD2. V lost 2 bases and J lost 0; bases outside the gene matches: 11. The length of the CDR3 is 18 residues. CDR1 is SGHVS, CDR2 FNYEAQ, per germline. The CDR3 region is CASSLRREAETYQETQYF. CDR3 bases: TGTGCCAGCAGCTTAAGGCGGGAGGCCGAAACGTACCAAGAGACCCAGTACTTC.

Many counts were recorded for this clonotype. V gene TRBV4-1 combines with J gene TRBJ2-7; no clear D. V was trimmed by 4 bases and J by 6 bases, leaving 10 bases between them. The CDR3 consists of 12 residues. Germline V gives CDR1 MGHRA, CDR2 YSYEKL. The CDR3 region is CASSLHGREQYF. Here the CDR3 DNA reads TGCGCCAGCAGCCTACACGGCCGCGAGCAGTACTTC.

J is TRBJ2-3 and V is TRBV18; tentative D call: TRBD2 (6 bases). Germline values: CDR1 KGHSH, CDR2 LQKENI. The CDR3 is 15 residues long. V shed 3 bases and J shed 1 base, with 11 bases lying between them. CDR3 loop: CASSPRDRRTDTQYF. CDR3 coding DNA: TGTGCCAGCTCACCGCGGGACCGCCGCACAGATACGCAGTATTTT.

This clonotype showed up just once. This chain connects TRBV20-1 to TRBJ1-1; 7 nucleotides line up with TRBD1. Germline V CDR1 and CDR2: DFQATT, SNEGSKA (reference sequence). Trimming at V came to 5 bases and at J to 5 bases, leaving 5 bases not matched to a gene. This CDR3 contains 12 residues. CDR3 sequence: CSARQGVTEAFF. DNA for the CDR3: TGCAGTGCTCGACAGGGTGTTACTGAAGCTTTCTTT.

Remarks on this clonotype: Its ends do not fully match the called genes, so a read error is possible. The chain combines TRBV7-9 with TRBJ2-5, with 9 bases aligning to TRBD1. Germline CDR1 and CDR2: SEHNR and FQNEAQ (reference sequence). The CDR3 is made up of 15 amino acids. Written as DNA, the CDR3 is TGTGCCAGCAGCTTAATAGGGACAGGGCAAGAGCCCCAGTACTTC. It specifies CASSLIGTGQEPQYF.